These 23 T cell receptor beta chains originate from one sample sequenced in a study of response to subunit inactivated influenza vaccine. TCRdb recomputed calls from the RT-PCR reads with MiXCR, one row per CDR3 protein. Of about 520,000 distinct CDR3 sequences in the sample, approximately 7.2% were seen once. This material consisted of PBMCs from blood, taken 23 to 25 months after vaccination. Source of these receptors: a man between 50 and 75 years old who received an inactivated influenza vaccine.

This clonotype was seen many times. The J gene is TRBJ1-6, the V gene TRBV4-3; D call uncertain. The germline CDR1 and CDR2 sequences are LGHNA and YSLEER. This CDR3 has 15 amino acids. V was cut by 4 bases and J by 7 bases, with 14 bases left in between. The CDR3 sequence: CASSPWGGGNSPLHF. In nucleotides, the CDR3 is TGCGCCAGCAGCCCCTGGGGAGGTGGGAATTCACCCCTCCACTTT.

CDR3 amino acids: CSARESRGETQYF. The CDR3, as DNA: TGCAGTGCTAGGGAATCTAGGGGAGAGACCCAGTACTTC. The chain employs TRBV20-1 and TRBJ2-5, with a possible D match to TRBD1 (5 bases). Germline V gene lookup returns CDR1 DFQATT and CDR2 SNEGSKA (reference sequence). This CDR3 region has 13 residues. V shed 3 bases and J shed 4 bases, with 12 bases lying between them.

This clonotype was detected once. The chain has TRBV9 and TRBJ2-1; no reliable D call. The germline V gene has CDR1 SGDLS and CDR2 YYNGEE. V lost 4 bases and J lost 8, with 19 bases in between. The CDR3 runs to 15 residues. CDR3 nucleotide sequence: TGTGCCAGCAGCATAGATCCTGGCCTTACATATGAGCAGTTCTTC. This gives the protein CASSIDPGLTYEQFF.

The sample holds many counts of this clonotype. The rearrangement uses TRBV10-3 and TRBJ2-1; TRBD2 might be the D (5 bases). The CDR3 loop spans 15 amino acids. Germline loops: CDR1 ENHRY, CDR2 SYGVKD. Trimming removed 6 bases from V and 0 bases from J, with 12 bases in between. The CDR3 loop is CAIRPEGSSYNEQFF. For the CDR3, the DNA is TGTGCCATCAGACCAGAGGGTAGCTCCTACAATGAGCAGTTCTTC.

This clonotype occurred a few times. V and J are TRBV6-1 and TRBJ1-1, with D unclear. Trimming removed 4 bases from V and 2 bases from J, with 5 bases in between. The CDR3 is made up of 12 amino acids. The germline gives CDR1 MNHNS, CDR2 SASEGT. CDR3 residues: CASSVHNTEAFF. The DNA for the CDR3 is TGTGCCAGCAGTGTGCATAACACTGAAGCTTTCTTT.

V is TRBV6-6 and J is TRBJ1-2; 8 positions match TRBD1. The V gene end was trimmed by 5 bases and the J gene end by 8 bases; junction bases not matched to a gene: 7. CDR1 and CDR2 from the germline V gene are MNHNY and SVGAGI (reference sequence). The CDR3 length is 13 residues. CDR3: CASSDRQGFGYTF. CDR3 DNA: TGTGCCAGCAGTGACAGACAGGGGTTCGGCTACACCTTC.

This clonotype was seen only a few times. The chain joins TRBV5-1 to TRBJ2-2; unclear D gene. CDR1 and CDR2 (germline): SGHRS, YFSETQ. Trimming shortened V by 4 bases and J by 0 bases, and 10 bases separated the two germline ends. The CDR3 spans 15 residues. For the CDR3, the DNA is TGCGCCAGCAGCCCTGAAATCGCGAACACCGGGGAGCTGTTTTTT. Translated: CASSPEIANTGELFF.

This chain connects TRBV7-9 to TRBJ1-2; no clear D. V lost 5 bases, J lost 5 bases, and 18 bases lay in between. The CDR3 runs 15 residues. CDR1 is SEHNR, CDR2 FQNEAQ, per germline (reference sequence). CDR3 sequence: CASSLNLTPLYGYTF. In DNA, the CDR3 is TGTGCCAGCAGCCTTAACTTGACACCGCTATATGGCTACACCTTC.

This sequence joins TRBV12-3 or TRBV12-4 and TRBJ2-5; 7 bases are shared with TRBD2. The CDR3 is 12 residues long. V lost 7 bases, J lost 7 bases, and 6 bases stayed unmatched. CDR3 DNA sequence: TGTGCCAGCACCATTAGCGGGCGGACCCAGTACTTC. Its translation is CASTISGRTQYF.

This clonotype was observed a handful of times. The genes are TRBV29-1 and TRBJ2-1, with D unclear. The CDR3 totals 13 residues. Germline CDR1 is SQVTM and CDR2 is ANQGSEA. Trimming stripped 0 bases from V and 9 bases from J, with 12 bases between. In DNA form, the CDR3 reads TGCAGCGTTGAAGATGTAGGCGCGAGTGAGCAGTTCTTC. It yields the protein CSVEDVGASEQFF.

Ten or more counts support this clonotype. This chain connects TRBV28 to TRBJ2-5, with a weak D call TRBD2 (6 bases). The V and J ends lost 4 bases and 1 base respectively, with 13 bases between them. Germline V CDR1 and CDR2: MDHEN, SYDVKM. The CDR3 has 15 amino acids. CDR3 sequence: CASSSQGGGQETQYF. The CDR3 DNA reads as TGTGCCAGCAGTTCTCAGGGAGGAGGCCAAGAGACCCAGTACTTC.

This clonotype appeared many times. The chain recombines TRBV20-1 with TRBJ1-6, with TRBD1 matching over 8 bases. This CDR3 has 17 amino acids. Germline V gives CDR1 DFQATT, CDR2 SNEGSKA (reference sequence). V trimming: 6 bases; J trimming: 4 bases; junction bases outside the gene matches: 14. In nucleotides, the CDR3 is TGCAGTGCAAGGACAGGGCCCCGACCGCTTTATAATTCACCCCTCCACTTT. Its protein is CSARTGPRPLYNSPLHF.

In its sample, this clonotype was seen many times. The V gene is TRBV12-3 or TRBV12-4, the J gene TRBJ2-5; no reliable D call. This CDR3 has 16 amino acids. V was shortened by 5 bases and J by 1 base, with 17 bases between the two germline ends. The CDR3 nucleotides read TGTGCCAGCAGTCCTAATTCGGGCAGACTCCAAGAGACCCAGTACTTC. It encodes CASSPNSGRLQETQYF.

Only a few counts were recorded for this clonotype. This sequence joins TRBV7-9 and TRBJ1-3, with D possibly being TRBD1 (5 bases). The CDR3 runs to 13 residues. The germline V gene has CDR1 SEHNR and CDR2 FQNEAQ (reference sequence). V lost 1 base and J lost 10, with 11 bases in between. The CDR3 here is CASSLGQPVTIYF. The CDR3 nucleotides are TGTGCCAGCAGCTTAGGACAGCCGGTAACCATATATTTT.

This clonotype has only a few counts. The CDR3 DNA reads as TGTGCCAGCAGCTTAGGCAGGGGGGGTCAGTACTTC. It codes for CASSLGRGGQYF. This chain links TRBV11-2 with TRBJ2-4, with D perhaps being TRBD1 or TRBD2 (7 bases each). Germline CDR1 reads SGHAT; CDR2 reads FQNNGV. Trimming left V 1 base short and J 12 bases short, with 10 bases between. The CDR3 consists of 12 residues.

The gene calls are TRBV11-3 and TRBJ2-1; TRBD2 might be the D (6 bases). The germline gives CDR1 SGHNT, CDR2 YENEEA. Trimming stripped 4 bases from V and 7 bases from J, with 23 bases between. The CDR3 totals 17 residues. CDR3 coding DNA: TGTGCCAGCAGCTCCGCCGGTGCATCCCCAGGGAGGAATGAGCAGTTCTTC. It encodes CASSSAGASPGRNEQFF.

This clonotype has a handful of counts. This sequence joins TRBV4-1 and TRBJ2-7, with D possibly called TRBD1 or TRBD2 (5 bases each). The CDR3 covers 14 residues. V was shortened by 4 bases and J by 3 bases, with 13 bases between the two germline ends. Per the germline V gene, CDR1 is MGHRA and CDR2 is YSYEKL. DNA of the CDR3: TGCGCCAGCAGCCGGGGGTCTGGCTTCTACGAGCAGTACTTC. Amino acid sequence: CASSRGSGFYEQYF.

This clonotype was recorded at least ten times. This chain joins TRBV7-9 and TRBJ1-3; unclear D gene. The CDR3 totals 14 residues. From germline, CDR1 is SEHNR and CDR2 FQNEAQ (reference sequence). Trimming stripped 2 bases from V and 0 bases from J, with 5 bases between. The chain's CDR3 is CASSLSISGNTIYF. As DNA, the CDR3 is TGTGCCAGCAGCTTAAGCATCTCTGGAAACACCATATATTTT.

This clonotype came up many times. The chain combines TRBV7-2 with TRBJ2-7, with 10 bases lining up with TRBD2. J was trimmed by 0 bases and V by 5 bases; bases with no gene match: 4. The CDR3 spans 15 residues. Germline V gene data show CDR1 as SGHTA and CDR2 as FQGNSA. CDR3 residues: CASSETSGASYEQYF. CDR3 nucleotides: TGTGCCAGCAGCGAAACTAGCGGGGCCTCCTACGAGCAGTACTTC.

In its sample, this clonotype was seen many times. The chain uses TRBV5-6 and TRBJ1-2; D not resolved. The germline V gene has CDR1 SGHDT and CDR2 YYEEEE. With 0 bases removed from V and 6 bases from J, the gap between germline ends came to 12 bases. The CDR3 sequence is 14 residues long. The CDR3 reads CASSLAGFDDGYTF. The CDR3 coding sequence is TGTGCCAGCAGCTTGGCGGGGTTTGACGATGGCTACACCTTC.

This clonotype has a handful of counts. This chain connects TRBV28 to TRBJ2-2, with D uncertain. The CDR3 is 15 amino acids. Germline V gene sequence: CDR1 MDHEN, CDR2 SYDVKM. V lost 2 bases, J lost 4 bases, and 11 bases lay in between. The CDR3 DNA reads TGTGCCAGCAGTTTAGGTCATATCGGCACCGGGGAGCTGTTTTTT. As protein: CASSLGHIGTGELFF.

This chain joins TRBV5-1 and TRBJ2-3; D ambiguous. CDR1 SGHRS and CDR2 YFSETQ come from the germline V gene. There are 13 residues in the CDR3. With 4 bases removed from V and 3 bases from J, the gap between germline ends came to 9 bases. In nucleotides, the CDR3 is TGCGCCAGCAGCACCACCTTGACAGATACGCAGTATTTT. This translates into CASSTTLTDTQYF.

This clonotype was seen only a few times. V and J are TRBV29-1 and TRBJ2-7, with D tentatively TRBD1 or TRBD2 (7 bases each). V lost 7 bases and J lost 3, with 22 bases in between. The CDR3 has 15 residues. Germline CDR1 SQVTM, CDR2 ANQGSEA. CDR3 residues: CSAQAGTAFDYEQYF. CDR3 sequence (DNA): TGCAGCGCCCAAGCGGGGACAGCCTTTGACTACGAGCAGTACTTC.